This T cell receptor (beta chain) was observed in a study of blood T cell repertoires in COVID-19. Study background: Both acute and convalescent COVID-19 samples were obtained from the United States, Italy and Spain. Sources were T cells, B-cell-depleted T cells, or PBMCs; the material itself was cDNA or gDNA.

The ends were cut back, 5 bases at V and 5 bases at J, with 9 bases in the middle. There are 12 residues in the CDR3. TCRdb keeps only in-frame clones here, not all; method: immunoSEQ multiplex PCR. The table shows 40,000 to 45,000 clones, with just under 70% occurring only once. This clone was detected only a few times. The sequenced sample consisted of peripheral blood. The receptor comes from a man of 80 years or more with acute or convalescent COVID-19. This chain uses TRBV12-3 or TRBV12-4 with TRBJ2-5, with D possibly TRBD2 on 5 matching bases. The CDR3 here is CASSKRGETQYF. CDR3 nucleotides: TGTGCCAGCAGTAAAAGAGGGGAGACCCAGTACTTC.